The 18 T cell receptor beta chains listed next were all sequenced from one sample in a study of shared clonotypes between healthy human individuals. The assay was immunoSEQ multiplex PCR, and TCRdb's table has in-frame clones only and misses some. The data hold 950,000 to 1,200,000 clones, with 70% to 80% observed a single time. Sequenced: memory CD4+ T cells from PBMCs. Stated subset: CD45RA-negative fraction. The receptors stem from a man between 18 and 29 years old in good health. Some clones in this sample may be carry-over from other donors' samples.

Note on this clone: A much bigger clone sits one base away, suggesting this may be a read error. The same CDR3 is also encoded by other DNA sequences in this sample. The genes are TRBV5-1 and TRBJ1-1, with D perhaps matching TRBD1 (6 bases). CDR3 length: 15 residues. With 4 bases removed from V and 6 bases from J, the gap between germline ends came to 19 bases. CDR1 is SGHRS and CDR2 is YFSETQ in the germline V gene. Written as DNA, the CDR3 is TGCGCCAGCAGCCCAGACAGAGGGGGATTCGCTGAAGCTTTCTTT. Translation: CASSPDRGGFAEAFF. The full variable domain, completed using reference TRBV5-1 and TRBJ1-1, is KAGVTQTPRYLIKTRGQQVTLSCSPISGHRSVSWYQQTPGQGLQFLFEYFSETQRNKGNFPGRFSGRQFSNSRSEMNVSTLELGDSALYLCASSPDRGGFAEAFFGQGTRLTVV.

The chain couples TRBV7-9 to TRBJ2-6; 9 bases are shared with TRBD1. This CDR3 comprises 17 residues. The germline V gene has CDR1 SEHNR and CDR2 FQNEAQ (reference sequence). The J segment lost 0 bases and the V segment lost 5 bases, leaving 5 bases of the junction unmatched. CDR3 DNA sequence: TGTGCCAGCAGCAGGACAGGGGTCAGCTCTGGGGCCAACGTCCTGACTTTC. The encoded protein is CASSRTGVSSGANVLTF.

The V call is TRBV29-1, the J call TRBJ2-2; 9 nucleotides line up with TRBD2. V trimming: 6 bases; J trimming: 3 bases; junction bases outside the gene matches: 5. The CDR3 is 14 amino acids. Germline V gene sequence: CDR1 SQVTM, CDR2 ANQGSEA. CDR3 region: CSVRTSADTGELFF. The CDR3 region has the DNA TGCAGCGTCCGGACTAGCGCGGACACCGGGGAGCTGTTTTTT.

J is TRBJ2-7 and V is TRBV4-2; D might be TRBD2 (5 bases). V lost 1 base to trimming and J lost 4 bases, with 11 bases between them. The CDR3 length is 14 residues. The germline V gene encodes CDR1 LGHNA and CDR2 YNFKEQ. CDR3 sequence (DNA): TGTGCCAGCAGCCAAGGGACTCAAGGTTACGAGCAGTACTTC. Amino acid sequence: CASSQGTQGYEQYF.

The J gene is TRBJ1-1, the V gene TRBV21-1; the table's D call, TRBD1, has no DNA check behind it. TRBV21-1 counts as a pseudogene. The CDR3 covers 16 residues. The DNA of the CDR3 is TGTGCCAGCAGCAAAATGCAGACACCGCTGAACACTGAAGCTTTCTTT. Translating gives CASSKMQTPLNTEAFF.

This chain joins TRBV30 and TRBJ1-6; D possibly corresponds to TRBD1 (6 bases). The CDR3 has 15 residues. V was trimmed by 3 bases and J by 5 bases, leaving 14 bases between them. Germline V CDR1 and CDR2: GTSNPN, SVGIG (reference sequence). CDR3 protein: CAWSSGGAHNSPLHF. The DNA of the CDR3 is TGTGCCTGGAGCTCCGGGGGCGCCCATAATTCACCCCTCCACTTT. Using reference TRBV30 and TRBJ1-6 for the parts outside the CDR3, the full variable domain is SQTIHQWPATLVQPVGSPLSLECTVEGTSNPNLYWYRQAAGRGLQLLFYSVGIGQISSEVPQNLSASRPQDRQFILSSKKLLLSDSGFYLCAWSSGGAHNSPLHFGNGTRLTVT.

The J gene is TRBJ1-4, the V gene TRBV15; TRBD1 agrees at 9 bases. Germline V lookup: CDR1 LNHNV, CDR2 YYDKDF (reference sequence). This CDR3 has 16 amino acids. V was pared by 3 bases and J by 7 bases, with 9 bases of the junction left unmatched. The CDR3 DNA is TGTGCCACCAGCAGGAAACCGGGACAGGGAGTTGAAAAACTGTTTTTT. It yields the protein CATSRKPGQGVEKLFF.

The J gene is TRBJ2-6, the V gene TRBV4-3, with no clear D. The CDR3 has 16 amino acids. The germline gives CDR1 LGHNA, CDR2 YSLEER. The ends were cut back, 0 bases at V and 0 bases at J, with 6 bases in the middle. The CDR3 reads CASSQDFNSGANVLTF. The CDR3 bases are TGCGCCAGCAGCCAAGACTTTAACTCTGGGGCCAACGTCCTGACTTTC.

This chain uses TRBV6-6 with TRBJ2-1; the D is unclear. Germline V lookup: CDR1 MNHNY, CDR2 SVGAGI (reference sequence). V was clipped by 7 bases and J by 8 bases, with 18 bases between them. The CDR3 has 14 residues. CDR3 amino acids: CASIRDTTEYEQFF. For the CDR3, the DNA is TGTGCCAGCATTAGAGACACCACCGAATATGAGCAGTTCTTC.

The V and J genes are TRBV18 and TRBJ2-1; D is uncertain. The V end was cut by 2 bases, the J end by 5 bases, with 16 bases between. This CDR3 has 16 amino acids. Per the germline V gene, CDR1 is KGHSH and CDR2 is LQKENI. The DNA of the CDR3 is TGTGCCAGCTCACCATCCGGGTCTCTTAGAAACAATGAGCAGTTCTTC. It specifies CASSPSGSLRNNEQFF.

The chain combines TRBV27 with TRBJ2-3, with 14 bases identical to TRBD2. The CDR3 has 20 amino acids. Germline trimming cut 2 bases from V and 0 bases from J; bases unmatched to any gene: 10. Germline V CDR1 and CDR2: MNHEY, SMNVEV (reference sequence). Here the CDR3 reads CASSLVMGLAGVKSTDTQYF. In DNA, the CDR3 is TGTGCCAGCAGTTTAGTAATGGGACTAGCGGGAGTAAAGAGCACAGATACGCAGTATTTT.

The V gene is TRBV10-3, the J gene TRBJ2-1; 15 bases fit TRBD2. V gave up 6 bases and J gave up 5 bases; unmatched junction bases: 2. The germline V gene has CDR1 ENHRY and CDR2 SYGVKD. The CDR3 has 15 amino acids. CDR3 sequence (DNA): TGTGCCATCAGCAGGACTAGCGGGAGGGACAATGAGCAGTTCTTC. This gives the protein CAISRTSGRDNEQFF.

V is TRBV28 and J is TRBJ2-5; perhaps TRBD2 as D (5 bases). From germline, CDR1 is MDHEN and CDR2 SYDVKM. The V end was cut by 3 bases, the J end by 5 bases, with 13 bases between. This CDR3 has 14 amino acids. The CDR3 loop reads CASSLEVTLETQYF. The CDR3 nucleotides read TGTGCCAGCAGTTTGGAGGTGACCCTGGAGACCCAGTACTTC.

The rearrangement uses TRBV4-1 and TRBJ2-7; 9 nucleotides line up with TRBD1. The CDR3 sequence is 18 residues long. Looked up from germline, CDR1 is MGHRA and CDR2 is YSYEKL. V gave up 3 bases and J gave up 4 bases; unmatched junction bases: 16. The CDR3, as DNA: TGCGCCAGCAGCCACCTTCCTGGCCCCGGGACAGGGAAGTACGAGCAGTACTTC. Its translation: CASSHLPGPGTGKYEQYF.

The gene calls are TRBV5-4 and TRBJ1-2, with a tentative D call TRBD1 (5 bases). The CDR3 extends over 15 amino acids. The V gene lost 5 bases and the J gene lost 4 bases, with 18 bases spanning the gap. In germline, CDR1 is SGHNT, CDR2 YYREEE (reference sequence). CDR3 region: CASRIGARETYGYTF. DNA for the CDR3: TGTGCCAGCAGAATTGGGGCCAGGGAAACCTATGGCTACACCTTC.

The chain employs TRBV6-5 and TRBJ1-3; D perhaps matches TRBD1 (5 bases). Trimming pared 6 bases from V and 2 bases from J, leaving 11 bases between. The CDR3 consists of 14 residues. Per germline, CDR1 MNHEY and CDR2 SVGAGI. The DNA for the CDR3 is TGTGCCAGCAGAGAAACAGGCGCTGGAAACACCATATATTTT. It codes for CASRETGAGNTIYF.

This chain joins TRBV28 and TRBJ2-1; the match to TRBD2 covers 7 bases. Germline CDR1 is MDHEN and CDR2 is SYDVKM. The CDR3 runs 15 residues. Trimming at V came to 5 bases and at J to 6 bases, leaving 10 bases not matched to a gene. DNA of the CDR3: TGTGCCAGCAGTGCAATTAGCGGGCGGGGCAATGAGCAGTTCTTC. Encoded protein: CASSAISGRGNEQFF.

This sequence joins TRBV5-1 and TRBJ1-2, with TRBD1 as a possible D gene (5 bases). This CDR3 is 13 amino acids long. The V end was cut by 4 bases, the J end by 7 bases, with 14 bases between. Per the germline V gene, CDR1 is SGHRS and CDR2 is YFSETQ. Here the CDR3 reads CASSVSGLGGYTF. CDR3 coding DNA: TGCGCCAGCAGCGTATCGGGGCTCGGTGGCTACACCTTC.